Included here is one TCR beta chain sequence, with context. Assignment of participants to cohorts was predicated upon participant-reported clinical history. This CDR3 region has 11 residues. V was cut by 4 bases and J by 8 bases, with 8 bases left in between. This sample stems from a study of blood T cell repertoires in COVID-19. Study-level information: The origin of the acute and convalescent COVID-19 samples was the United States, Italy and Spain.

In the study's own analysis: Using reference gene primer amplification, nucleated cell counts were estimated. Assay: immunoSEQ multiplex PCR; the TCRdb copy retains only in-frame clones and omits some. D and trimming come from the DNA, and the V and J calls and clone size come from that table. Here the sample spans some 320,000 clones, under 95% being singletons. Sequenced sample: PBMCs or T cells enriched from blood (not recorded which). This TCR was recovered from a man aged 60-69 years who had recovered from COVID-19. J is TRBJ1-1 and V is TRBV12-3 or TRBV12-4; unclear D gene. Here the CDR3 DNA reads TGTGCCAGCAGTTCAACAGAGGAAGCTTTCTTT. This gives the protein CASSSTEEAFF.